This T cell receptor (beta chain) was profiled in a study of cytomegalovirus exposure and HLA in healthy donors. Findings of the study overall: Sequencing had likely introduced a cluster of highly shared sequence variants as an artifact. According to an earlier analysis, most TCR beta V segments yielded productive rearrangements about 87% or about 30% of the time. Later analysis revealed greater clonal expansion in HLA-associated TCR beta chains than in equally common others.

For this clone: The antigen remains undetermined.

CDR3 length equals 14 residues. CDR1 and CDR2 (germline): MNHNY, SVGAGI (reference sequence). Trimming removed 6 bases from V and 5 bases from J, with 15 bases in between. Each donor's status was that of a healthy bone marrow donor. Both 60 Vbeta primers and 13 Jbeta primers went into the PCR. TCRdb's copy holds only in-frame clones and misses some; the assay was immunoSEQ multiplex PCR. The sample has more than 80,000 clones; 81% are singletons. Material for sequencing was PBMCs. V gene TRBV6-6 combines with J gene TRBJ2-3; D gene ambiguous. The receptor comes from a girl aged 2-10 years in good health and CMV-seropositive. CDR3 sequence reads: CASSREPERDTQYF. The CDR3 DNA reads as TGTGCCAGCAGCCGAGAGCCAGAGCGAGATACGCAGTATTTT.